This T cell receptor beta chain comes out of a study of T cell responses to AZD1222 COVID-19 vaccine (dated by TCRdb to the early 2020s). As for the study more broadly: Because spike-specific TCR depth and breadth did not differ between the two schedules, AZD1222 recipients who got a second dose at roughly 4 weeks were pooled with those who got a second dose at roughly 12 weeks. TCR sequencing covered fewer than 250 trial participants: 207 given two doses of AZD1222 and 26 given two doses of MenACWY control vaccine. Trial participants were enrolled by age into 18-55, 56-69 and 70-plus year subgroups, with about 150, 28 and 57 TCR-sequenced participants respectively.

Points on this clone: The antigen it recognizes is unknown. Qualities for individual bases were not recorded, and no much larger clone is one base off.

The germline V gene encodes CDR1 DFQATT and CDR2 SNEGSKA (reference sequence). Including the terminal cysteine and valine, the CDR3 comprises 14 residues. The sequence is cut down to CDR3 DNA, 42 bases in frame from base 1. Trimming accounts for 3 bases at V and 5 bases at J, while the number of junction bases matched to no gene is 10. The time point label here, explained by the study, means: baseline before first vaccination. Samples from vaccinated people were obtained from the UK trials COV001 and COV002, which included a single-blind randomized controlled phase 2/3 trial of AZD1222 (ChAdOx1 nCoV-19) in healthy adults. Trial participant PBMC samples were collected at day 0 and day 28 after the second dose for TCRbeta chain sequencing. General conclusions and limits of the study: No day 14 peak-response samples were available, so repertoires were characterized only after the peak T cell response. The 56-69-year group was small, and its depth increase did not reach significance, likely because of low power. Spike-specific TCR breadth and depth rose significantly after two AZD1222 doses compared with day 0 and with MenACWY recipients. Conclusions about previously exposed vaccinees were limited because only a handful of AZD1222 recipients were SARS-CoV-2 seropositive at baseline. Epitopes outside the regions mutated in the B.1.351 and B.1.1.7 variants were reportedly recognized by nearly half of the unique spike-specific TCRs. Participants were mostly white British, with more females than males. The authors suggested clonal diversity may have been underestimated. The whole spike protein was spanned by vaccine-associated CD4 TCRs, and dominant responses were seen in regions 160-218 and 743-854.

The CDR3 regions of human TCRbeta chains were analyzed by immunosequencing. Per the original workflow: Repertoire TCRs were checked for matches against a reference library of SARS-CoV-2-specific TCRs that had been generated using the MIRA antigen-specificity platform. Breadth meant the fraction of unique TCRs that were SARS-CoV-2-associated, whereas depth meant the fraction of total T cells that were SARS-CoV-2-associated. Using the MIRA data, each spike-specific TCR was mapped to the spike region that the TCR reacts to and placed in a CD4 or CD8 class. Log10-transformed breadth and depth values were compared by one-way ANOVA with Sidak's multiple comparisons tests. Here the immuneACCESS table is served through TCRdb, limited to in-frame sequences with V and J called. Missing clones are a known gap in these copies; in checked studies unresolved V genes cover under half, and the rest lacks a known reason. Clone size and the V and J calls come from that table; the DNA yielded D and trimming. This sample lists roughly 76,000 clones; about 88% were detected once. Clones ranked in the top ten supply about a tenth of the sample.

The chain employs TRBV20-1 and TRBJ2-7; 7 of the junction bases match TRBD1. This clonotype originated in an adult in good health. The sample here was peripheral blood, taken on day 0 of AZD1222 vaccination. The CDR3 has the sequence CSASQAGGSHEQYV. Read as DNA, the sequence is TGCAGTGCTAGTCAGGCAGGGGGATCCCACGAGCAGTACGTC.